This T cell receptor beta chain appears in the sequencing data of a study of T cells in Graves' hyperthyroidism and ophthalmopathy. As for the study in general: Peripheral blood sampling occurred at initial diagnosis, before any treatment. Study findings and constraints: Most thyroid clonotypes expanded above 0.001 were also detected in blood. Model-based prediction identified ophthalmopathy a median roughly 5.9 months prior to its onset.

In germline, CDR1 is LGHNA, CDR2 YNFKEQ. V was shortened by 3 bases and J by 3 bases, with 13 bases between the two germline ends. The CDR3 has 15 residues. It was RNA transcripts that yielded the amplified TCR beta CDR3 regions. The TCR CDR3 first-round RT-PCR relied on the HTBI primer set. Each CDR3 protein is one row after TCRdb ran MiXCR on the multiplex PCR reads. The sample has about 480,000 distinct CDR3 sequences; around a fifth are singletons. Uncontrolled infection, other autoimmune disease, pregnancy or lactation led to exclusion. This clonotype was recorded a few times. Its antigen is undetermined.

This TCR was sampled from a woman between 65 and 79 years old with Graves' ophthalmopathy. The sample taken for sequencing was blood. This chain uses TRBV4-2 with TRBJ2-3; unclear D gene. The CDR3 is CASSHWGPGTDTQYF. For the CDR3, the DNA is TGTGCCAGCAGCCATTGGGGTCCCGGGACAGATACGCAGTATTTT.